This is a list of T cell receptor beta chains from one sample in a study of blood T cell repertoires in COVID-19. Sequenced by immunoSEQ multiplex PCR; TCRdb stores in-frame clones only, minus some. The table lists 310,000 or so clones, approximately 87% of them singletons. Sequenced: peripheral blood. The receptor source for this set is a woman between 50 and 59 years old with active or convalescent COVID-19. CDR3s include the opening cysteine and the closing phenylalanine or tryptophan. The D gene is left open where the match is weak. Part of the rows lack a size; the others show once, few, many or a class for expanded clones.

size: .
length: 16
V: TRBV18
D: TRBD1
J: TRBJ1-4
CDR3: CASSSIDRGSPMKLFF
DNA: TGTGCCAGCTCAAGCATCGACAGGGGGAGCCCAATGAAACTGTTTTTT

size: .
length: 13
V: TRBV19
D: .
J: TRBJ1-1
CDR3: CASSILMNTEAFF
DNA: TGTGCCAGTAGTATTTTAATGAACACTGAAGCTTTCTTT

size: .
length: 17
V: TRBV6-1
D: .
J: TRBJ2-5
CDR3: CASSEKASRGRQETQYF
DNA: TGTGCCAGCAGTGAAAAGGCATCTAGGGGCCGGCAAGAGACCCAGTACTTC

size: .
length: 15
V: TRBV7-2
D: TRBD1
J: TRBJ1-2
CDR3: CASSLEGQGNYGYTF
DNA: TGTGCCAGCAGCTTAGAGGGACAGGGGAACTATGGCTACACCTTC

size: .
length: 18
V: TRBV5-1
D: .
J: TRBJ2-3
CDR3: CASSGGGLAASRTDTQYF
DNA: TGCGCCAGCAGCGGGGGCGGTCTAGCAGCTTCTCGCACAGATACGCAGTATTTT

size: .
length: 14
V: TRBV2
D: TRBD1
J: TRBJ1-5
CDR3: CASSVDRGAQPQHF
DNA: TGTGCCAGCAGCGTCGACAGGGGAGCTCAGCCCCAGCATTTT

size: .
length: 14
V: TRBV30
D: .
J: TRBJ2-1
CDR3: CAWSADSLNNEQFF
DNA: TGTGCCTGGAGCGCCGACAGTTTGAACAATGAGCAGTTCTTC

size: .
length: 16
V: TRBV11-2
D: .
J: TRBJ2-1
CDR3: CASSPRSDSSYNEQFF
DNA: TGTGCCAGCAGCCCCAGGAGCGACAGCTCCTACAATGAGCAGTTCTTC

size: .
length: 13
V: TRBV6-5
D: TRBD1
J: TRBJ1-6
CDR3: CASSSRTGLDLHF
DNA: TGTGCCAGCAGTTCCCGGACAGGGCTCGACCTCCACTTT

size: .
length: 12
V: TRBV30
D: .
J: TRBJ1-4
CDR3: CAWKRGNEKLFF
DNA: TGTGCCTGGAAGAGGGGGAATGAAAAACTGTTTTTT

size: .
length: 15
V: TRBV6-2/TRBV6-3
D: TRBD2
J: TRBJ2-5
CDR3: CASSFGEGGVETQYF
DNA: TGTGCCAGCAGTTTTGGGGAGGGCGGGGTCGAGACCCAGTACTTC

size: .
length: 13
V: TRBV20-1
D: .
J: TRBJ1-1
CDR3: CSASQASHTEAFF
DNA: TGCAGTGCCAGTCAAGCTAGTCACACTGAAGCTTTCTTT

size: .
length: 16
V: TRBV19
D: TRBD1
J: TRBJ2-7
CDR3: CASSSRTGGFTYEQYF
DNA: TGTGCCAGTAGTAGCCGGACAGGGGGCTTTACCTACGAGCAGTACTTC

size: .
length: 15
V: TRBV5-1
D: .
J: TRBJ1-2
CDR3: CASSSPTASNYGYTF
DNA: TGCGCCAGCAGCTCCCCGACAGCTTCTAACTATGGCTACACCTTC

size: .
length: 15
V: TRBV4-3
D: TRBD2
J: TRBJ2-7
CDR3: CASSKATSGTYEQYF
DNA: TGCGCCAGCAGCAAAGCAACTAGCGGGACCTACGAGCAGTACTTC

size: .
length: 15
V: TRBV7-9
D: .
J: TRBJ1-4
CDR3: CASSLYPGDNEKLFF
DNA: TGTGCCAGCAGCTTATATCCCGGGGATAATGAAAAACTGTTTTTT

size: .
length: 16
V: TRBV21-1
D: .
J: TRBJ2-3
CDR3: CASSKPSGTSTDTQYF
DNA: TGTGCCAGCAGCAAACCCAGCGGTACTAGCACAGATACGCAGTATTTT

size: .
length: 15
V: TRBV7-2
D: TRBD1
J: TRBJ2-7
CDR3: CASSLDGTGFYEQYF
DNA: TGTGCCAGCAGCTTAGACGGGACAGGTTTCTACGAGCAGTACTTC

size: .
length: 11
V: TRBV28
D: .
J: TRBJ2-1
CDR3: CASSLEREQFF
DNA: TGTGCCAGCAGTTTAGAGCGTGAGCAGTTCTTC

size: .
length: 16
V: TRBV28
D: .
J: TRBJ2-7
CDR3: CASSPPGSRGRYEQYF
DNA: TGTGCCAGCAGTCCCCCAGGTTCCAGGGGCCGCTACGAGCAGTACTTC

size: .
length: 15
V: TRBV25-1
D: TRBD1
J: TRBJ1-6
CDR3: CASSEWDSHNSPLHF
DNA: TGTGCCAGCAGTGAATGGGACAGCCATAATTCACCCCTCCACTTT

size: .
length: 15
V: TRBV27
D: TRBD1
J: TRBJ1-6
CDR3: CASSPRDSNNSPLHF
DNA: TGTGCCAGCAGTCCCCGGGACAGCAATAATTCACCCCTCCACTTT

size: .
length: 11
V: TRBV29-1
D: .
J: TRBJ1-2
CDR3: CSTEGREGYTF
DNA: TGCAGTACCGAGGGGCGGGAAGGCTACACCTTC

size: .
length: 13
V: TRBV27
D: TRBD1
J: TRBJ1-1
CDR3: CASRQGAITEAFF
DNA: TGTGCCAGCAGACAGGGGGCAATAACTGAAGCTTTCTTT

size: .
length: 14
V: TRBV4-2
D: TRBD2
J: TRBJ2-1
CDR3: CASSPGLAANEQFF
DNA: TGTGCCAGCAGCCCGGGACTAGCGGCCAATGAGCAGTTCTTC

size: .
length: 13
V: TRBV5-6
D: .
J: TRBJ2-7
CDR3: CASSPGSNYEQYF
DNA: TGTGCCAGCAGCCCCGGTTCAAACTACGAGCAGTACTTC

size: .
length: 14
V: TRBV7-3
D: .
J: TRBJ2-3
CDR3: CASSLTGGVDTQYF
DNA: TGTGCCAGCAGCTTAACAGGCGGGGTAGATACGCAGTATTTT

size: .
length: 15
V: TRBV6-1
D: TRBD2
J: TRBJ2-1
CDR3: CASSEMGLAANEQFF
DNA: TGTGCCAGCAGTGAGATGGGACTAGCTGCGAATGAGCAGTTCTTC

size: few
length: 14
V: TRBV28
D: .
J: TRBJ1-2
CDR3: CASSTGLGGYGYTF
DNA: TGTGCCAGCAGTACGGGACTCGGAGGCTATGGCTACACCTTC

size: .
length: 13
V: TRBV28
D: .
J: TRBJ1-2
CDR3: CASRRRGGYGYTF
DNA: TGTGCCAGCAGACGGAGGGGCGGCTATGGCTACACCTTC

size: once
length: 16
V: TRBV7-9
D: TRBD1
J: TRBJ1-5
CDR3: CASSFGGQFSNQPQHF
DNA: TGTGCCAGCAGCTTCGGGGGACAGTTTAGCAATCAGCCCCAGCATTTT

size: .
length: 16
V: TRBV29-1
D: TRBD1
J: TRBJ1-2
CDR3: CSVVLVGTGGAYGYTF
DNA: TGCAGCGTTGTTTTAGTCGGGACAGGGGGCGCCTATGGCTACACCTTC

size: .
length: 14
V: TRBV7-9
D: .
J: TRBJ1-2
CDR3: CASSLEAGIGGYTF
DNA: TGTGCCAGCAGCTTAGAGGCAGGGATAGGCGGCTACACCTTC